This TCR beta chain appears in the sequencing data of a study of blood T cell repertoires in COVID-19. Produced via immunoSEQ multiplex PCR; TCRdb's table is partial and in-frame only. This repertoire shows about 85,000 clones, approximately 84% found once; its top ten account for around 6.6%. This CDR3 contains 13 residues. The germline gives CDR1 LNHDA, CDR2 SQIVND (reference sequence). Trimming at V came to 5 bases and at J to 4 bases, leaving 4 bases not matched to a gene. The gene calls are TRBV19 and TRBJ1-1; TRBD1 agrees at 7 bases. The TCR comes from a man in his fifties or sixties with acute or convalescent COVID-19. Input material: peripheral blood. CDR3 DNA: TGTGCCAGTAGTCGGGACAGCCTCACTGAAGCTTTCTTT. Translation gives CASSRDSLTEAFF.